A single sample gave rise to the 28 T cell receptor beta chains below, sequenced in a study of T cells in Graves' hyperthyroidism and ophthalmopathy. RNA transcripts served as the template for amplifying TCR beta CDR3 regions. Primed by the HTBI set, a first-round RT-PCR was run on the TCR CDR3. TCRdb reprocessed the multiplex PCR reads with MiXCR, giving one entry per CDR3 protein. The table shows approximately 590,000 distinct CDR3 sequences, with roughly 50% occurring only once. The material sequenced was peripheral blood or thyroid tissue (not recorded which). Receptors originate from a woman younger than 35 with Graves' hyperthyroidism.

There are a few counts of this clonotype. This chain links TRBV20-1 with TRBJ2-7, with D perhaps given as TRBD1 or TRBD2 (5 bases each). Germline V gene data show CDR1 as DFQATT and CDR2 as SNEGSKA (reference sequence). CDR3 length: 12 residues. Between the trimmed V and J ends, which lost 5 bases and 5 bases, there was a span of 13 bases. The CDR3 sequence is CSAGEGIDEQYF. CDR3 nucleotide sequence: TGCAGTGCTGGCGAGGGGATCGACGAGCAGTACTTC.

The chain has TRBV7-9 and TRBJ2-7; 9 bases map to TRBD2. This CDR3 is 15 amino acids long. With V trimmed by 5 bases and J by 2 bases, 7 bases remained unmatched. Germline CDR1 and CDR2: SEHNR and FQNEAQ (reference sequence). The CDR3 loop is CASSRASGTAYEQYF. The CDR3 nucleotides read TGTGCCAGCAGCCGGGCTAGCGGGACCGCCTACGAGCAGTACTTC.

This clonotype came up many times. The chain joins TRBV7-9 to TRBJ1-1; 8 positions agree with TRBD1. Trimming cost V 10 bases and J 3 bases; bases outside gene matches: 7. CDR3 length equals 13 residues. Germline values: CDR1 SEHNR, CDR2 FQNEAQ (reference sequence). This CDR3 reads CATAGTGHTEAFF. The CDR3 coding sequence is TGTGCCACCGCCGGGACAGGACACACTGAAGCTTTCTTT.

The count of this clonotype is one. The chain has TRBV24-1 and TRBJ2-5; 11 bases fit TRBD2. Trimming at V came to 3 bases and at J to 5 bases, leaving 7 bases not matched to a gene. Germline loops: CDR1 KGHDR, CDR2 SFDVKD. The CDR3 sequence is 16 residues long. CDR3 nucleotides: TGTGCCACCAGTGATGTGACTAGCGGGGTTTGGGAGACCCAGTACTTC. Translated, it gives CATSDVTSGVWETQYF.

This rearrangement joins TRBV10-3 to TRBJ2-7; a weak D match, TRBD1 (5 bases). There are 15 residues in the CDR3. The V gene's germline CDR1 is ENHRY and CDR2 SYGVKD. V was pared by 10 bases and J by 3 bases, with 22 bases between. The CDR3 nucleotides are TGTGCCAGCAGCCGCCCGCAGGGTGGGTTCTACGAGCAGTACTTC. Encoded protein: CASSRPQGGFYEQYF.

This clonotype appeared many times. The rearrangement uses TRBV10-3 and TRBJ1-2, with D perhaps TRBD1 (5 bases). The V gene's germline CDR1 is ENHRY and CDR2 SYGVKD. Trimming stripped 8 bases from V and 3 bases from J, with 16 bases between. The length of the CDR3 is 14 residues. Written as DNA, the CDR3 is TGTGCCATCTCCACCCCAGGGCAGGACTATGGCTACACCTTC. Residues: CAISTPGQDYGYTF.

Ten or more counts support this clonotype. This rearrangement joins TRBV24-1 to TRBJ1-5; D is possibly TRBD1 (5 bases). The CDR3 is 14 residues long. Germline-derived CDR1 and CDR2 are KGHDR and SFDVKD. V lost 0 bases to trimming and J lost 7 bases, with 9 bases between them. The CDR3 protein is CATSDLRTHQPQHF. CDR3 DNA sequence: TGTGCCACCAGTGATTTGAGGACACACCAGCCCCAGCATTTT.

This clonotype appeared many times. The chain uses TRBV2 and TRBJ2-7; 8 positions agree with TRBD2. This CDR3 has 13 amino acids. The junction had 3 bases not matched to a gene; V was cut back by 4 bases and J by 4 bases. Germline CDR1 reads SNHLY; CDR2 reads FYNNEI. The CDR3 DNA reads TGTGCCAGCAGTGTACTAGCGGTTTACGAGCAGTACTTC. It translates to CASSVLAVYEQYF.

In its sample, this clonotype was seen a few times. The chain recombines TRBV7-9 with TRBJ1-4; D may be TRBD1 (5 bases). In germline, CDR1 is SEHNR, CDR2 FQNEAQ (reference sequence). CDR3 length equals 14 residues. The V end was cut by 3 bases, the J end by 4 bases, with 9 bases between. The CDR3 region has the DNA TGTGCCAGCAGCTTTGGCAGGGATAATGAAAAACTGTTTTTT. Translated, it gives CASSFGRDNEKLFF.

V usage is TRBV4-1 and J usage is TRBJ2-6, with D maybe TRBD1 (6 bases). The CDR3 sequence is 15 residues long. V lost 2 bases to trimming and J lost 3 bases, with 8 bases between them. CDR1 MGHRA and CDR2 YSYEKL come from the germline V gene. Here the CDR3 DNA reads TGCGCCAGCAGCCAAACAGGGCTTGGGGCCAACGTCCTGACTTTC. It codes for CASSQTGLGANVLTF.

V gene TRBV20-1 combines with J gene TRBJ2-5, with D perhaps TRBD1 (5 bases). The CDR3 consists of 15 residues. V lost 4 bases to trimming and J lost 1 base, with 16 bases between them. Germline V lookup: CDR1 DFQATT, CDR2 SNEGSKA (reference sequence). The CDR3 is CSANQGYESQETQYF. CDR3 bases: TGCAGTGCTAACCAGGGTTATGAGAGCCAAGAGACCCAGTACTTC.

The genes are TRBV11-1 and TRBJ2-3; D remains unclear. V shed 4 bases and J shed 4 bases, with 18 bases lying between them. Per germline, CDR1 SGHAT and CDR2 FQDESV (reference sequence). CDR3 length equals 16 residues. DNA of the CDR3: TGTGCCAGCAGCTCGTTCAAAGGTAGCCGCCCAGATACGCAGTATTTT. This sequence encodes CASSSFKGSRPDTQYF.

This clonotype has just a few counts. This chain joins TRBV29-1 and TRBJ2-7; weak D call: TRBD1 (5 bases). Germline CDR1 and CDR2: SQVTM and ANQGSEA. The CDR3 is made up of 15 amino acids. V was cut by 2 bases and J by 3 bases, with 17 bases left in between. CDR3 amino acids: CSVELSGYGNYEQYF. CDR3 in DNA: TGCAGCGTTGAATTATCAGGGTACGGAAACTACGAGCAGTACTTC.

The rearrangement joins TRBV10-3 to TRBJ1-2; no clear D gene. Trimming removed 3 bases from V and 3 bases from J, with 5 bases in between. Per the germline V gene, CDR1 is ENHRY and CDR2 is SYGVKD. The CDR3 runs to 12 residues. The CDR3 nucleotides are TGTGCCATCAGTGATGTCTACTATGGCTACACCTTC. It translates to CAISDVYYGYTF.

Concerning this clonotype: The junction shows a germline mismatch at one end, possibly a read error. In nucleotides, the CDR3 is TGTGCCAGCAGCGTAGCGGTGGGGTATAGTTCACCCCTCCACTTT. This translates into CASSVAVGYSSPLHF. The chain carries TRBV9 and TRBJ1-6; no reliable D call. CDR3 length: 15 amino acids. Germline CDR1 and CDR2: SGDLS and YYNGEE.

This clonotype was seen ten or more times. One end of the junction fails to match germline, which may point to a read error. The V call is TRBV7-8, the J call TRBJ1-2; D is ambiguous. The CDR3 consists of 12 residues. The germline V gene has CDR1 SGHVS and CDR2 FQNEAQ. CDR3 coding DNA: TGTGCCAGCAGCTTAGGTCAGTCGCCCAACGCCTTC. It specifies CASSLGQSPNAF.

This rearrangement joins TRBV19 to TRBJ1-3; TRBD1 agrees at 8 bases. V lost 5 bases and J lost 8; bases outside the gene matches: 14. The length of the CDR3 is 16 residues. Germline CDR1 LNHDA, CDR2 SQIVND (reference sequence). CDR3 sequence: CASSPRDRRYGYTIYF. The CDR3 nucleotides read TGTGCCAGTAGTCCACGGGACAGGCGTTATGGCTACACCATATATTTT.

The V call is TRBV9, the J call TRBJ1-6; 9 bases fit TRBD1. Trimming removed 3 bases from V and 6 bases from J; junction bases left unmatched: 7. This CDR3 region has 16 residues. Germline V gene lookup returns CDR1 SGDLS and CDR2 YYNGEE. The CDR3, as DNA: TGTGCCAGCAGCGACGCCACAGGGGGCGTTAATTCACCCCTCCACTTT. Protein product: CASSDATGGVNSPLHF. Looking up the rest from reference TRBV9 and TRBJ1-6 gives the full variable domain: DSGVTQTPKHLITATGQRVTLRCSPRSGDLSVYWYQQSLDQGLQFLIQYYNGEERAKGNILERFSAQQFPDLHSELNLSSLELGDSALYFCASSDATGGVNSPLHFGNGTRLTVT.

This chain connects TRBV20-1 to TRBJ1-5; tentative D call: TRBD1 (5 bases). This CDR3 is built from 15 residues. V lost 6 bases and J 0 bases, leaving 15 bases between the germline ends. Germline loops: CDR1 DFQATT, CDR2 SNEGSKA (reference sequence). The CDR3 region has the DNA TGCAGTGCGGGTGGCAGGGTAAATAGCAATCAGCCCCAGCATTTT. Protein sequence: CSAGGRVNSNQPQHF.

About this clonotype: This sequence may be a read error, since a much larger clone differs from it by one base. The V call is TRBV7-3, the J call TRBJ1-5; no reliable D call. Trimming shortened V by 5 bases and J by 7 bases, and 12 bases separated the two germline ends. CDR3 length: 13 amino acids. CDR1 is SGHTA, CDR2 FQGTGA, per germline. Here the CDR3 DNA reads TGTGCCAGCAGCCCTGCTCCCCGACAGCCCCAGCATTTT. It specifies CASSPAPRQPQHF.

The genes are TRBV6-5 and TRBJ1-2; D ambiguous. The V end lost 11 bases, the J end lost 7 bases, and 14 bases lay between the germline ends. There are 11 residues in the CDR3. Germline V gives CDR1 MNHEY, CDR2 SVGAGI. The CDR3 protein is CAPTMGFGYTF. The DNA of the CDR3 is TGTGCCCCTACGATGGGGTTTGGCTACACCTTC.

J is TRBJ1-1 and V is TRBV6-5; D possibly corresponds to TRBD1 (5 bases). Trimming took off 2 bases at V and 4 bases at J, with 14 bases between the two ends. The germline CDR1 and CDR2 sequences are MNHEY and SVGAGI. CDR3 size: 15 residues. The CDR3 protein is CASSYTGHSGTEAFF. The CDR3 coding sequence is TGTGCCAGCAGTTACACTGGACATAGCGGCACTGAAGCTTTCTTT.

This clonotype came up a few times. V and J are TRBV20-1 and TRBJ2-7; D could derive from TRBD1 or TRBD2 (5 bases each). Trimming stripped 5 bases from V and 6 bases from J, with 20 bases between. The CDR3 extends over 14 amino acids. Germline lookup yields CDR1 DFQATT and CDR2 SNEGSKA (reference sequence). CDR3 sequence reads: CSARDGARTSEQYF. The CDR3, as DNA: TGCAGTGCTCGCGACGGGGCTAGAACTAGCGAGCAGTACTTC.

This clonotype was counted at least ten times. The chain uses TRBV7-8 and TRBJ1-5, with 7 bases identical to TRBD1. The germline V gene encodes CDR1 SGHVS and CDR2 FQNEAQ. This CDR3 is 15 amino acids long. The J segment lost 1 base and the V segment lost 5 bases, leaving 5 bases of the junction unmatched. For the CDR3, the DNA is TGTGCCAGCAGCATAGACAGGGCGAGCAATCAGCCCCAGCATTTT. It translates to CASSIDRASNQPQHF.

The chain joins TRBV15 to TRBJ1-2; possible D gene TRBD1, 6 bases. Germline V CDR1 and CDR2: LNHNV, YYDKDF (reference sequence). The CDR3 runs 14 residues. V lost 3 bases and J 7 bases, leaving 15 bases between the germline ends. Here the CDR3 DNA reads TGTGCCACCAGCAGCGCAGAGGACAGCTTTGGCTACACCTTC. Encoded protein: CATSSAEDSFGYTF. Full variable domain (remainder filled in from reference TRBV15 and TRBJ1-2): DAMVIQNPRYQVTQFGKPVTLSCSQTLNHNVMYWYQQKSSQAPKLLFHYYDKDFNNEADTPDNFQSRRPNTSFCFLDIRSPGLGDTAMYLCATSSAEDSFGYTFGSGTRLTVV.

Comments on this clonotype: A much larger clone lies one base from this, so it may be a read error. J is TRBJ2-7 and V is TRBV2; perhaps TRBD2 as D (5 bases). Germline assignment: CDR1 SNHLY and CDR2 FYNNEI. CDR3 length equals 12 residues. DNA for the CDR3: TGTGCCGGCAGTGCATCTAGCCACGAGCAGTACTTC. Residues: CAGSASSHEQYF.

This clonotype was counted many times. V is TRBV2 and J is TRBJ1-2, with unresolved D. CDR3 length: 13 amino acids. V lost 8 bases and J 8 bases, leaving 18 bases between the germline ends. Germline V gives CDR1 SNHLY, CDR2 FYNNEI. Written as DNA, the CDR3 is TGTGCCAGCCGAGATACAGTCCAAGACGGCTACACCTTC. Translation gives CASRDTVQDGYTF.

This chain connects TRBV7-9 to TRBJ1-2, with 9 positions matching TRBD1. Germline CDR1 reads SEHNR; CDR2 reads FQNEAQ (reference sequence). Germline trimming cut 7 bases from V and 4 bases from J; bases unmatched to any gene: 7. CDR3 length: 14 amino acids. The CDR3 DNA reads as TGTGCCAGCACTAGTACAGGGGGCACCTATGGCTACACCTTC. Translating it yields CASTSTGGTYGYTF.